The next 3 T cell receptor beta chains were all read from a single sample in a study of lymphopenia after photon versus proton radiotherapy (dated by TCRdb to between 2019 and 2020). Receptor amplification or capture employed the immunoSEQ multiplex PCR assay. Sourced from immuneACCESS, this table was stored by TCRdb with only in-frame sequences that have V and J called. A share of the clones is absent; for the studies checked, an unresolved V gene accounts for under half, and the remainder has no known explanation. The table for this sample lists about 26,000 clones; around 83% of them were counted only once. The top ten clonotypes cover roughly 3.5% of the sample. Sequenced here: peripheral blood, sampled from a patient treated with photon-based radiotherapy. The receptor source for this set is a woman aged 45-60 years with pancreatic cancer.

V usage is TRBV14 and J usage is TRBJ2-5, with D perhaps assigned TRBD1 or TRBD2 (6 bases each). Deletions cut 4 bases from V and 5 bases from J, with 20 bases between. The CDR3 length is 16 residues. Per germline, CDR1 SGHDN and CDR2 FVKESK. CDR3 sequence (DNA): TGTGCCAGCAGCCCAGGGTTGGGGGGCCGCTTGGAGACCCAGTACTTC. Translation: CASSPGLGGRLETQYF.

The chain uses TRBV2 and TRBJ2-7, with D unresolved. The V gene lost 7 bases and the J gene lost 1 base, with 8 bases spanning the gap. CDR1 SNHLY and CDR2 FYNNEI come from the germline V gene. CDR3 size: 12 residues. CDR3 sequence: CASTTFSYEQYF. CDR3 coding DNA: TGTGCCAGCACGACTTTTTCCTACGAGCAGTACTTC.

CDR3 nucleotide sequence: TGTGCCAGCAGCCAAGGACTAGCGGGTAGGGCCGCAGATACGCAGTATTTT. This encodes CASSQGLAGRAADTQYF. The J gene is TRBJ2-3, the V gene TRBV7-2; 11 bases agree with TRBD2. After removal of 5 bases from V and 4 bases from J, the junction contained 11 bases not matched to a gene. The CDR3 covers 17 residues. Germline V lookup: CDR1 SGHTA, CDR2 FQGNSA.